These 32 T cell receptor beta chains originate from one sample sequenced in a study of HIV-infected children after antiretroviral therapy interruption. Regarding treatment: PENTA 11 planned treatment interruption arm or continuous ART arm. Unique molecular identifiers were included in an RNA-based 3' RACE TCR library. TCRdb ran MiXCR on the 3' RACE reads and lists one entry per CDR3 protein. The sample includes nearly 15,000 distinct CDR3 sequences, more than 3% of them seen just once. The sample in question was CD45RO+ CD8+ T cells from PBMCs, pooled from several time points, obtained from a donor given antiretroviral therapy, either interrupted or continuous. As to subset: memory CD8+ CD45RO+ CD45RA- T cells. Receptor source: a pool of human donors with HIV.

This clonotype was counted many times. The chain links TRBV19 to TRBJ2-1, with 10 bases fitting TRBD2. Germline-derived CDR1 and CDR2 are LNHDA and SQIVND (reference sequence). V lost 5 bases, J lost 4 bases, and 11 bases stayed unmatched. The CDR3 spans 17 residues. The chain's CDR3 is CASSAVVLAGGYNEQFF. The CDR3 coding sequence is TGTGCCAGTAGTGCCGTCGTCTTAGCGGGGGGTTACAATGAGCAGTTCTTC.

This clonotype was seen at least ten times. The gene calls are TRBV6-2 or TRBV6-3 and TRBJ2-2; D possibly corresponds to TRBD2 (6 bases). Looked up from germline, CDR1 is MNHEY and CDR2 is SVGEGT. V dropped 6 bases and J dropped 5 bases, with 13 bases sitting between them. CDR3 size: 14 residues. The CDR3 is CASRGLQDTGELFF. In nucleotides, the CDR3 is TGTGCCAGCAGGGGACTCCAAGATACCGGGGAGCTGTTTTTT.

This clonotype has a handful of counts. This chain joins TRBV7-9 and TRBJ1-1; a possible D gene is TRBD1 (6 bases). Per germline, CDR1 SEHNR and CDR2 FQNEAQ (reference sequence). This CDR3 is 14 amino acids long. V gave up 4 bases and J gave up 0 bases, with 9 bases separating them. CDR3 amino acids: CASSSRDMNTEAFF. In DNA, the CDR3 is TGTGCCAGCAGCTCCCGGGACATGAACACTGAAGCTTTCTTT.

There are a few counts of this clonotype. This chain connects TRBV28 to TRBJ1-1; the D is unclear. The CDR3 extends over 14 amino acids. Per the germline V gene, CDR1 is MDHEN and CDR2 is SYDVKM. V was trimmed by 5 bases and J by 6 bases, leaving 16 bases between them. The CDR3 DNA is TGTGCCAGCAGTGTTCCCGTAGCCATATCTGAAGCTTTCTTT. Translated: CASSVPVAISEAFF.

This clonotype was counted many times. The rearrangement joins TRBV12-3 or TRBV12-4 to TRBJ2-5; D gene uncertain. V lost 1 base to trimming and J lost 3 bases, with 3 bases between them. CDR3 size: 12 residues. DNA for the CDR3: TGTGCCAGCAGTTTAGTCGAAGAGACCCAGTACTTC. It codes for CASSLVEETQYF.

This clonotype was picked up many times. The chain employs TRBV12-5 and TRBJ2-7, with a tentative D call TRBD2 (6 bases). The CDR3 totals 14 residues. Germline CDR1 reads LGHNT; CDR2 reads FRNRAP. Trimming pared 5 bases from V and 7 bases from J, leaving 18 bases between. The CDR3 DNA is TGTGCTAGTGGTACCGCTACGGGACTCCTTGAGCAGTACTTC. It codes for CASGTATGLLEQYF.

The table lists this clonotype with many counts. V gene TRBV6-1 combines with J gene TRBJ2-1; 16 positions match TRBD2. CDR3 length: 18 amino acids. The trim removed 6 bases at V and 5 bases at J, leaving 10 bases unmatched. Germline V gene data show CDR1 as MNHNS and CDR2 as SASEGT. The CDR3 nucleotides are TGTGCCAGCAGGGGACTAGCGGGAGGGTACACTTTCCACAATGAGCAGTTCTTC. Translated, it gives CASRGLAGGYTFHNEQFF.

This clonotype has ten or more counts. The chain links TRBV4-1 to TRBJ2-3; 8 bases match TRBD1. V dropped 3 bases and J dropped 11; count of bases not matched to a gene: 16. Germline V lookup: CDR1 MGHRA, CDR2 YSYEKL. This CDR3 is 16 amino acids long. The CDR3 spells CASSQEPGQAAVKQYF. In nucleotides, the CDR3 is TGCGCCAGCAGCCAGGAGCCGGGACAGGCTGCAGTAAAGCAGTATTTT.

Ten or more counts support this clonotype. This sequence joins TRBV10-2 and TRBJ2-7; 7 nucleotides line up with TRBD1. This CDR3 is 13 amino acids long. CDR1 WSHSY and CDR2 SAAADI come from the germline V gene. Germline trimming cut 10 bases from V and 4 bases from J; bases unmatched to any gene: 10. This CDR3 reads CATTGTDRYEQYF. As DNA, the CDR3 is TGCGCCACCACCGGGACAGATCGATACGAGCAGTACTTC.

Many counts were recorded for this clonotype. The rearrangement joins TRBV7-9 to TRBJ1-1, with D perhaps matching TRBD1 (6 bases). This CDR3 region has 15 residues. Germline V lookup: CDR1 SEHNR, CDR2 FQNEAQ (reference sequence). V was clipped by 5 bases and J by 0 bases, with 13 bases between them. CDR3 protein: CASSPLQGLNTEAFF. DNA of the CDR3: TGTGCCAGCAGCCCGCTACAGGGCCTGAACACTGAAGCTTTCTTT.

The V gene is TRBV3-1, the J gene TRBJ2-2, with D perhaps assigned TRBD1 or TRBD2 (6 bases each). Germline assignment: CDR1 LGHDT and CDR2 YNNKEL (reference sequence). The CDR3 consists of 15 residues. The V gene lost 0 bases and the J gene lost 6 bases, with 11 bases spanning the gap. The CDR3 reads CASSQETGRSGELFF. The CDR3 bases are TGTGCCAGCAGCCAAGAAACAGGGAGGTCCGGGGAGCTGTTTTTT.

This clonotype was seen at least ten times. This sequence joins TRBV5-1 and TRBJ1-5; D remains ambiguous. The CDR3 covers 15 residues. V was shortened by 6 bases and J by 1 base, with 14 bases between the two germline ends. The germline V gene has CDR1 SGHRS and CDR2 YFSETQ. CDR3 sequence reads: CASKINTGSNQPQHF. CDR3 DNA: TGCGCCAGCAAGATCAATACCGGAAGCAATCAGCCCCAGCATTTT.

This clonotype occurred many times. J is TRBJ2-5 and V is TRBV6-5; D may be TRBD2 (5 bases). The ends were cut back, 8 bases at V and 3 bases at J, with 16 bases in the middle. This CDR3 region has 14 residues. Germline V gene lookup returns CDR1 MNHEY and CDR2 SVGAGI. The CDR3 sequence is CASRPEAVEETQYF. The CDR3 region has the DNA TGTGCCAGCCGTCCCGAAGCGGTTGAAGAGACCCAGTACTTC.

The sample holds many counts of this clonotype. The rearrangement links TRBV6-5 to TRBJ2-6; possibly TRBD1 for D (6 bases). This CDR3 spans 15 amino acids. The germline V gene has CDR1 MNHEY and CDR2 SVGAGI. Trimming shortened V by 5 bases and J by 0 bases, and 8 bases separated the two germline ends. CDR3 sequence (DNA): TGTGCCAGCAGTATCAGGGGCTCTGGGGCCAACGTCCTGACTTTC. As protein: CASSIRGSGANVLTF.

This clonotype has ten or more counts. The chain couples TRBV24-1 to TRBJ2-5; D ambiguous. Trimming pared 11 bases from V and 5 bases from J, leaving 17 bases between. This CDR3 spans 13 amino acids. Germline V gene data show CDR1 as KGHDR and CDR2 as SFDVKD. The chain's CDR3 is CAILGPKDETQYF. CDR3 sequence (DNA): TGTGCCATCTTGGGCCCTAAGGACGAGACCCAGTACTTC.

This clonotype was counted at least ten times. J is TRBJ2-1 and V is TRBV5-6, with no clear D. The germline V and J ends were trimmed by 4 bases and 5 bases, with 19 bases remaining between them. The CDR3 extends over 16 amino acids. CDR1 is SGHDT, CDR2 YYEEEE, per germline. CDR3 residues: CASSPLVTVGDNEQFF. The CDR3 DNA reads as TGTGCCAGCAGCCCGCTGGTCACAGTAGGAGACAATGAGCAGTTCTTC.

This clonotype came up a few times. The CDR3 loop reads CASSQGHDSYNEQFF. The CDR3 DNA is TGTGCCAGCAGCCAGGGACACGACTCCTACAATGAGCAGTTCTTC. The rearrangement links TRBV3-1 to TRBJ2-1; possibly TRBD1 for D (6 bases). The CDR3 has 15 residues. The V gene's germline CDR1 is LGHDT and CDR2 YNNKEL (reference sequence). V was cut by 3 bases and J by 0 bases, with 9 bases left in between.

The rearrangement joins TRBV28 to TRBJ2-2, with D tentatively TRBD2 (5 bases). The CDR3 spans 16 residues. Deletions cut 3 bases from V and 5 bases from J, with 16 bases between. Germline CDR1 is MDHEN and CDR2 is SYDVKM. The CDR3 is CASSFGRIAMTGELFF. The CDR3 DNA reads TGTGCCAGCAGTTTTGGCAGAATAGCGATGACCGGGGAGCTGTTTTTT.

This clonotype showed up just a few times. This chain uses TRBV6-1 with TRBJ2-5; 7 bases match TRBD1. CDR1 and CDR2 from the germline V gene are MNHNS and SASEGT. The CDR3 sequence is 18 residues long. With V trimmed by 0 bases and J by 2 bases, 12 bases remained unmatched. The CDR3 DNA sequence: TGTGCCAGCAGTGAAGCCCGCGTGAGACAGGGTGCACAAGAGACCCAGTACTTC. Translation gives CASSEARVRQGAQETQYF.

The rearrangement uses TRBV12-3 or TRBV12-4 and TRBJ2-1; D unresolved. The V gene lost 5 bases and the J gene lost 9 bases, with 17 bases spanning the gap. The CDR3 is 14 residues long. CDR3 in DNA: TGTGCCAGCAGTACCGCCGACCCTTCGGGTGAGCAGTTCTTC. Protein sequence: CASSTADPSGEQFF.

This clonotype was picked up many times. V usage is TRBV20-1 and J usage is TRBJ2-7; the match to TRBD2 covers 8 bases. CDR3 length: 14 residues. Germline-derived CDR1 and CDR2 are DFQATT and SNEGSKA (reference sequence). The V segment lost 5 bases and the J segment 0 bases; nucleotides outside the gene matches: 6. Here the CDR3 reads CSAREGGDSYEQYF. The CDR3 region has the DNA TGCAGTGCTCGGGAGGGGGGTGACTCCTACGAGCAGTACTTC.

This chain uses TRBV3-1 with TRBJ1-1; no clear D gene. The V end was cut by 4 bases, the J end by 1 base, with 4 bases between. Germline V CDR1 and CDR2: LGHDT, YNNKEL (reference sequence). The CDR3 totals 12 residues. The CDR3 sequence: CASSLWNTEAFF. The CDR3, as DNA: TGTGCCAGCAGCCTTTGGAACACTGAAGCTTTCTTT. Using reference TRBV3-1 and TRBJ1-1 for the parts outside the CDR3, the full variable domain is DTAVSQTPKYLVTQMGNDKSIKCEQNLGHDTMYWYKQDSKKFLKIMFSYNNKELIINETVPNRFSPKSPDKAHLNLHINSLELGDSAVYFCASSLWNTEAFFGQGTRLTVV.

A note on this clonotype: The final CDR3 position lacks the conserved phenylalanine or tryptophan, pointing to a likely read error. The DNA is left out, because the CDR3 cannot be placed on it with certainty; the CDR3 is given as TCRdb lists it. J is TRBJ2-3 and V is TRBV21-1; whether TRBD1, the table's D call, matches the DNA was not checked. TRBV21-1 is noted as a pseudogene. The CDR3 is 19 residues long, counting both termini. The CDR3 protein is CASSSLTAFGGTGGDTQYY.

This clonotype is classed as medium-sized. The chain has TRBV11-2 and TRBJ2-7; TRBD1 or TRBD2 may be the D gene (5 bases each). CDR3 length: 14 amino acids. Germline V lookup: CDR1 SGHAT, CDR2 FQNNGV. V gave up 1 base and J gave up 6 bases, with 13 bases separating them. The CDR3 is CASSLAWGSGEQYF. The CDR3, as DNA: TGTGCCAGCAGCTTAGCTTGGGGGTCCGGCGAGCAGTACTTC.

This clonotype has a count of ten or more. This chain connects TRBV20-1 to TRBJ1-1, with D uncertain. V lost 3 bases and J 3 bases, leaving 8 bases between the germline ends. The CDR3 is 12 residues long. The V gene's germline CDR1 is DFQATT and CDR2 SNEGSKA (reference sequence). The DNA of the CDR3 is TGCAGTGCTAGGTTCGGGGACACTGAAGCTTTCTTT. As protein: CSARFGDTEAFF.

This clonotype was observed many times. V usage is TRBV29-1 and J usage is TRBJ2-1; TRBD1 or TRBD2 may be the D gene (6 bases each). CDR1 and CDR2 (germline): SQVTM, ANQGSEA. The ends were cut back, 3 bases at V and 9 bases at J, with 9 bases in the middle. This CDR3 comprises 11 residues. The CDR3: CSVEEGVEQFF. CDR3 sequence (DNA): TGCAGCGTTGAGGAGGGGGTTGAGCAGTTCTTC.

This clonotype was seen many times. The genes are TRBV6-1 and TRBJ2-1; D gene ambiguous. CDR3 length: 14 residues. Per germline, CDR1 MNHNS and CDR2 SASEGT. Trimming pared 7 bases from V and 8 bases from J, leaving 18 bases between. The CDR3, as DNA: TGTGCCAGCAATCCCTCGTTCGGTCTCGATGAGCAGTTCTTC. Its protein is CASNPSFGLDEQFF.

This clonotype was found many times. The chain links TRBV10-2 to TRBJ2-7; 8 positions agree with TRBD2. Germline CDR1 reads WSHSY; CDR2 reads SAAADI. The V gene end was trimmed by 2 bases and the J gene end by 0 bases; junction bases not matched to a gene: 3. There are 15 residues in the CDR3. CDR3 DNA: TGCGCCAGCAGTGAGGACGGGGGGGCCTCCTACGAGCAGTACTTC. Translated, it gives CASSEDGGASYEQYF.

This clonotype was recorded at least ten times. The chain recombines TRBV5-1 with TRBJ2-7; D is unresolved. Germline V gene sequence: CDR1 SGHRS, CDR2 YFSETQ. V was shortened by 2 bases and J by 0 bases, with 9 bases between the two germline ends. The CDR3 has 14 residues. CDR3 residues: CASSLDRPSYEQYF. As DNA, the CDR3 is TGCGCCAGCAGCTTAGACCGTCCCTCCTACGAGCAGTACTTC.

The chain joins TRBV25-1 to TRBJ1-1; the D gene is possibly TRBD1 (5 bases). There are 15 residues in the CDR3. Between the trimmed V and J ends, which lost 1 base and 0 bases, there was a span of 9 bases. Germline V CDR1 and CDR2: MGHDK, SYGVNS. CDR3 sequence reads: CASSEWGGVNTEAFF. CDR3 in DNA: TGTGCCAGCAGTGAATGGGGAGGGGTGAACACTGAAGCTTTCTTT.

This clonotype was seen ten or more times. The chain couples TRBV6-1 to TRBJ1-5, with D tentatively TRBD1 (6 bases). CDR1 is MNHNS and CDR2 is SASEGT in the germline V gene. The germline V and J ends were trimmed by 5 bases and 0 bases, with 20 bases remaining between them. This CDR3 region has 18 residues. The CDR3 is CASSQDRPPVPSNQPQHF. The CDR3 DNA reads as TGTGCCAGCAGTCAGGACAGACCCCCGGTACCTAGCAATCAGCCCCAGCATTTT.

The J gene is TRBJ2-1, the V gene TRBV2, with D tentatively TRBD2 (6 bases). Per germline, CDR1 SNHLY and CDR2 FYNNEI. V shed 5 bases and J shed 0 bases, with 17 bases lying between them. The CDR3 extends over 17 amino acids. Here the CDR3 DNA reads TGTGCCAGCAGTTGGGACTCAAGAACCCACTCCTACAATGAGCAGTTCTTC. This sequence encodes CASSWDSRTHSYNEQFF.